This TCR beta chain was recorded in a study of T-cell reconstitution after alpha-beta-depleted transplantation in children. The germline V gene encodes CDR1 SGHRS and CDR2 YFSETQ. V was cut by 0 bases and J by 3 bases, with 10 bases left in between. The CDR3 totals 14 residues. This clonotype has a handful of counts. Using unique molecular identifiers, the investigators prepared the TCRbeta library. MiXCR was run by TCRdb on the PCR reads, yielding one entry per CDR3 protein. Here the sample spans about 610,000 distinct CDR3 sequences, 10% being singletons. The sequences come from PBMCs from the stem cell graft donor, collected from the stem cell graft. This receptor was taken from a human donor who donated a stem cell graft to a child with acute myeloid leukemia. The chain is built from TRBV5-1 and TRBJ2-7; D is ambiguous. The CDR3 loop reads CASSLAPDLYEQYF. The CDR3 DNA is TGCGCCAGCAGCTTGGCCCCGGACCTCTACGAGCAGTACTTC. Full variable domain (missing parts from reference TRBV5-1 and TRBJ2-7): KAGVTQTPRYLIKTRGQQVTLSCSPISGHRSVSWYQQTPGQGLQFLFEYFSETQRNKGNFPGRFSGRQFSNSRSEMNVSTLELGDSALYLCASSLAPDLYEQYFGPGTRLTVT.